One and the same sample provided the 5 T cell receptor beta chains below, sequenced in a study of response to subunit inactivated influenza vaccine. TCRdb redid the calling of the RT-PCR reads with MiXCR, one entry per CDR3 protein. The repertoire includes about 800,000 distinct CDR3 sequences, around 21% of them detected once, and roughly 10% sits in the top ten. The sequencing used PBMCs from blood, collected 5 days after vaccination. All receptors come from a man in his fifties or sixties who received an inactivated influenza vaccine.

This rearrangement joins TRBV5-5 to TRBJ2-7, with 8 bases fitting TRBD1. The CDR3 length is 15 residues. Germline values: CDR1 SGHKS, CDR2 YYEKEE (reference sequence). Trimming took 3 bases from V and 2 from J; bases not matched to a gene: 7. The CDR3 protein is CASSWTGQATYEQYF. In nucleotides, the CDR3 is TGTGCCAGCAGCTGGACGGGACAGGCTACCTACGAGCAGTACTTC. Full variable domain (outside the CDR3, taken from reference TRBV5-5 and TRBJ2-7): DAGVTQSPTHLIKTRGQQVTLRCSPISGHKSVSWYQQVLGQGPQFIFQYYEKEERGRGNFPDRFSARQFPNYSSELNVNALLLGDSALYLCASSWTGQATYEQYFGPGTRLTVT.

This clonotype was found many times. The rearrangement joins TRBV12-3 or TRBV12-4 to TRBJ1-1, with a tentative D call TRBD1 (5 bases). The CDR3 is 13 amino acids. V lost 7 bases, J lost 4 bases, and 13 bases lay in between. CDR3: CASTARGGTEAFF. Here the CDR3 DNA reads TGTGCCAGCACCGCAAGGGGCGGCACTGAAGCTTTCTTT.

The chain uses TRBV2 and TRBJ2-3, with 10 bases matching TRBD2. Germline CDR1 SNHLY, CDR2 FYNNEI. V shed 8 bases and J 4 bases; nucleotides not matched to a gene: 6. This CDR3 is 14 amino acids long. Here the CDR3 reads CASARTSGADTQYF. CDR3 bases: TGTGCCAGCGCCCGGACTAGCGGAGCAGATACGCAGTATTTT. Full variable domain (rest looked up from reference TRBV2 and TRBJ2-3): EPEVTQTPSHQVTQMGQEVILRCVPISNHLYFYWYRQILGQKVEFLVSFYNNEISEKSEIFDDQFSVERPDGSNFTLKIRSTKLEDSAMYFCASARTSGADTQYFGPGTRLTVL.

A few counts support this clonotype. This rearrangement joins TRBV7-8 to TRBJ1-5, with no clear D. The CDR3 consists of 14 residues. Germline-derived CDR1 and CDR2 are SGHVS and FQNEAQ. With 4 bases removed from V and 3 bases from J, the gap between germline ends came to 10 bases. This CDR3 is CASSSDRFNQPQHF. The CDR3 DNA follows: TGTGCCAGCAGCTCCGACCGATTCAATCAGCCCCAGCATTTT.

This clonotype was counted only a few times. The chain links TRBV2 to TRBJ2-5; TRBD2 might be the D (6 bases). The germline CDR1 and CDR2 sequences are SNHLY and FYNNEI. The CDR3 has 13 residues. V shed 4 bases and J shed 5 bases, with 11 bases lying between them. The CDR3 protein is CASSVAGKETQYF. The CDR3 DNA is TGTGCCAGCAGTGTTGCGGGGAAGGAGACCCAGTACTTC.